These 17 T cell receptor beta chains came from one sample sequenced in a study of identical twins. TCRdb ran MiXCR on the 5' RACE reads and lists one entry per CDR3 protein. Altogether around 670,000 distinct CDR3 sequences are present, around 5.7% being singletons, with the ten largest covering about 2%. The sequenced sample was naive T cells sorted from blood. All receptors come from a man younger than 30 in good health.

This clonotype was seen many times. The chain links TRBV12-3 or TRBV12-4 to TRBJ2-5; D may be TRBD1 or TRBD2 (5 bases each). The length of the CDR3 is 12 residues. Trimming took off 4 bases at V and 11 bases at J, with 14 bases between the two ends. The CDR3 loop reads CASSSSGTPQYF. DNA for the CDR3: TGTGCCAGCAGTTCTTCCGGGACGCCACAGTACTTC.

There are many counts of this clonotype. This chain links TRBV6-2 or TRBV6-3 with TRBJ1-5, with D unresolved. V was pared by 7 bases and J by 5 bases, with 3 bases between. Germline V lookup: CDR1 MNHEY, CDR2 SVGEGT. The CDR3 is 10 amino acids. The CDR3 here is CASNYQPQHF. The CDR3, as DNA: TGTGCCAGCAACTATCAGCCCCAGCATTTT.

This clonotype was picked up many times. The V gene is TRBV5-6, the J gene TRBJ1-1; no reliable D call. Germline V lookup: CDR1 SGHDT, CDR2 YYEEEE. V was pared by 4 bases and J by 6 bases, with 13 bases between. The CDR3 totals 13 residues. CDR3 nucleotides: TGTGCCAGCAGCCGAGGGCCCTTCTCTGAAGCTTTCTTT. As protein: CASSRGPFSEAFF.

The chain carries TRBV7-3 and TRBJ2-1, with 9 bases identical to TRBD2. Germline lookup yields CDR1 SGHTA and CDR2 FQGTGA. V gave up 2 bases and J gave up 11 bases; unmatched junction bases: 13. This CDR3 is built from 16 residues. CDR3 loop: CASSLDLAGPNEKQFF. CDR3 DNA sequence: TGTGCCAGCAGCTTAGATCTAGCGGGACCCAATGAGAAGCAGTTCTTC.

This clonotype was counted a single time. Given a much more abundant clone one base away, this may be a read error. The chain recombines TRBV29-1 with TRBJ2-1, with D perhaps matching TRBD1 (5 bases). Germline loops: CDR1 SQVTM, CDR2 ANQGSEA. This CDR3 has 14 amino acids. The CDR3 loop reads CSVDSAGIYNDQFF. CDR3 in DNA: TGCAGCGTTGATTCGGCAGGGATCTACAATGACCAGTTCTTC.

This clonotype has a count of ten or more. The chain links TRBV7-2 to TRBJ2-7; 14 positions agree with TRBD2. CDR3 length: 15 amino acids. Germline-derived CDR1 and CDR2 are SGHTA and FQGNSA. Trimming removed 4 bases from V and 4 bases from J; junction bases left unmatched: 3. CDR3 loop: CASSSWTSGRYEQYF. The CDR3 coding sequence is TGTGCCAGCAGCTCCTGGACTAGCGGGAGGTACGAGCAGTACTTC. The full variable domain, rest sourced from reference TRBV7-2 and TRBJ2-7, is GAGVSQSPSNKVTEKGKDVELRCDPISGHTALYWYRQSLGQGLEFLIYFQGNSAPDKSGLPSDRFSAERTGGSVSTLTIQRTQQEDSAVYLCASSSWTSGRYEQYFGPGTRLTVT.

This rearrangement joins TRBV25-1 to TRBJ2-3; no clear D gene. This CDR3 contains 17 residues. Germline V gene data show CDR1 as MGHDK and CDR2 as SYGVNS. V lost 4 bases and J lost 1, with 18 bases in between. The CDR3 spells CASSVTRQSQRTDTQYF. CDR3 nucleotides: TGTGCCAGCAGTGTAACCCGACAATCACAACGCACAGATACGCAGTATTTT.

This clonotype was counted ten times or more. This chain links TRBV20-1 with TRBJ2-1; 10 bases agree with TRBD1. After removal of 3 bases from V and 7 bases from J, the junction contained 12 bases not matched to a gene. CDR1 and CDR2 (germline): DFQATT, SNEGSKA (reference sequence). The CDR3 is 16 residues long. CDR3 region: CSASDADRGLRNEQFF. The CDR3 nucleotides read TGCAGTGCTAGTGATGCCGACAGGGGGCTGCGGAATGAGCAGTTCTTC.

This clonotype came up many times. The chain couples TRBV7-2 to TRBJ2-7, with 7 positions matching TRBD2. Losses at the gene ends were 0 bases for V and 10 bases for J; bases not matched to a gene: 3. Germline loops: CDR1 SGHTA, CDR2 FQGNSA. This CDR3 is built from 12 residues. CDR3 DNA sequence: TGTGCCAGCAGCTTAGCAGGGAGGGATCAGTACTTC. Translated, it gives CASSLAGRDQYF.

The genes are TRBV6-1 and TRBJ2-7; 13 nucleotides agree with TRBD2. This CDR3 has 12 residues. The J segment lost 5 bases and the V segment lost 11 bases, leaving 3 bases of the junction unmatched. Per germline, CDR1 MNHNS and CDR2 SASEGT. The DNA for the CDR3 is TGTGCCTGCGGACTAGCGGGAGACGAGCAGTACGTC. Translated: CACGLAGDEQYV.

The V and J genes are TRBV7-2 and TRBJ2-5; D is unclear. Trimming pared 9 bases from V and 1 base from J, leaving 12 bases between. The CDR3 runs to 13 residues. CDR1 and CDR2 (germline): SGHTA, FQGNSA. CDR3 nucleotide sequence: TGTGCCAGTTCGGACGCTGTCCAAGAGACCCAGTACTTC. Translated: CASSDAVQETQYF. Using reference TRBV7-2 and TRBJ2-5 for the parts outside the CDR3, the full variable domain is GAGVSQSPSNKVTEKGKDVELRCDPISGHTALYWYRQSLGQGLEFLIYFQGNSAPDKSGLPSDRFSAERTGGSVSTLTIQRTQQEDSAVYLCASSDAVQETQYFGPGTRLLVL.

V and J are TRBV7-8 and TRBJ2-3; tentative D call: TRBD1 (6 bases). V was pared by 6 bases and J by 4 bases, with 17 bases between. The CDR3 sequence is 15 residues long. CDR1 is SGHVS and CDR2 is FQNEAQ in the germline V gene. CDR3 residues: CASSWTANNADTQYF. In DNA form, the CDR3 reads TGTGCCAGCAGTTGGACAGCGAATAACGCAGATACGCAGTATTTT.

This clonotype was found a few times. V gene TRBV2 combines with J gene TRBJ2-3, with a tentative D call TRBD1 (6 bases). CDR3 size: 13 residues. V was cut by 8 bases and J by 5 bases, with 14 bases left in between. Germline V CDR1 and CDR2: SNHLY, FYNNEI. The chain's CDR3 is CASGQGLVDTQYF. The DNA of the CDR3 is TGTGCCAGCGGGCAGGGGTTAGTAGATACGCAGTATTTT.

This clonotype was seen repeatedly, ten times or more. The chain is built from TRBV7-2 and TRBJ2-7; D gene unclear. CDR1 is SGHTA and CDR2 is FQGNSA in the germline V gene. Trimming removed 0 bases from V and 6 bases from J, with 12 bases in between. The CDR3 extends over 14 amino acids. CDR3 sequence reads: CASSLAPRAPEQYF. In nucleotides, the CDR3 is TGTGCCAGCAGCTTAGCCCCCCGAGCGCCCGAGCAGTACTTC.

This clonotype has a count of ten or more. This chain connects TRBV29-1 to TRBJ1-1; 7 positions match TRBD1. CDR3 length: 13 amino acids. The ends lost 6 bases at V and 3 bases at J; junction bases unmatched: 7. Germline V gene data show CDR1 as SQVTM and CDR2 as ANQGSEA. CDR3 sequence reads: CSVLGQHYTEAFF. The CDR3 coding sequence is TGCAGCGTCCTGGGACAGCACTACACTGAAGCTTTCTTT.

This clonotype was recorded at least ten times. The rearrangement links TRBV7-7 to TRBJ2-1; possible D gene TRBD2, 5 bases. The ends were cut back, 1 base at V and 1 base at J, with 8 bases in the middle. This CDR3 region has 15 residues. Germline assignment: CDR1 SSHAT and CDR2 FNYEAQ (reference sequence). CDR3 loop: CASSLGLASYNEQFF. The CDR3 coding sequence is TGTGCCAGCAGCTTAGGCCTAGCTTCCTACAATGAGCAGTTCTTC.

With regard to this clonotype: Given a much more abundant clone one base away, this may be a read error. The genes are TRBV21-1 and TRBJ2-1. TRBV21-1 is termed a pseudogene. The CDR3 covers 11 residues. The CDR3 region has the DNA TGTGCCAGCAGCAAAAATGGGGAGCAGTCCTTC. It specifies CASSKNGEQSF.